This T cell receptor (beta chain) was sequenced during a study of T cell clones after liver transplantation. Study information: Apart from a few HCV-positive recipients, transplants were for non-autoimmune, non-viral reasons. Broader study findings: A larger donor-reactive than third-party decline suggested partial antigen-specific deletion.

This clone came up a few times. Its target is unknown. Using immunoSEQ multiplex PCR, the repertoire was profiled, and TCRdb retains in-frame clones only, with some absent. The profile shows some 75,000 clones, about four fifths of them singletons. V was cut by 11 bases and J by 4 bases, with 9 bases left in between. Germline V gives CDR1 ENHRY, CDR2 SYGVKD. The CDR3 runs to 11 residues. The chain employs TRBV10-3 and TRBJ2-1; D gene ambiguous. The input for sequencing was CD4+ T cells from blood, taken before liver transplant. The TCR was taken from a human donor who received a liver transplant. This CDR3 reads CAAGLYNEQFF. CDR3 nucleotide sequence: TGTGCCGCCGGGCTGTACAATGAGCAGTTCTTC.